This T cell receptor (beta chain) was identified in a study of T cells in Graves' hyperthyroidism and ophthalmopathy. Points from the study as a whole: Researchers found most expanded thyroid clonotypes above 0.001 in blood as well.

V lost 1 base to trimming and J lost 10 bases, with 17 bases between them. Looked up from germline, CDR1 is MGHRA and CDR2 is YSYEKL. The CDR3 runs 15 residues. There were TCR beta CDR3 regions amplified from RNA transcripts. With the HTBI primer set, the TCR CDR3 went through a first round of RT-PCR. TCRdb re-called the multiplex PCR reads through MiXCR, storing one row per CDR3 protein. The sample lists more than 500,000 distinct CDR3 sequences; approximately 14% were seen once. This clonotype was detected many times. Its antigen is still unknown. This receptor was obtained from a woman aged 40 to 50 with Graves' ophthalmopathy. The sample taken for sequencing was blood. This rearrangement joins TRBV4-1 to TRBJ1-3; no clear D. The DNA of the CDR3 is TGCGCCAGCAGCCAAGGACCGTCAGGTTGGGCGACCATATATTTT. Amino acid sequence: CASSQGPSGWATIYF.